Listed below are T cell receptor beta chains from one sample, sequenced in a study of CD8+CD57+ T cells in acquired aplastic anemia. TCRdb used MiXCR to reprocess the reads, holding one entry per CDR3 protein. This table has some 180,000 distinct CDR3 sequences, roughly 65% appearing once. The sample taken for sequencing was sorted CD4+, CD8+, or CD8+CD57+ T cells (not recorded which) from PBMCs. The source is a human donor with aplastic anemia. Both conserved end residues are part of each CDR3. A D gene is named only where the DNA matches it firmly. For some rows the clone size is stated as once, few or many, or as a class when expanded; others skip it.

TRBV7-8 NA NA CASILDIRAFF
TRBV5-1 many NA CASSLGRELFF
TRBV4-3 NA NA CASSHQGKPQHF
TRBV5-6 many NA CASSLGSTNYGYTF
TRBV5-8 NA TRBD1 CASRRQGASTEQYF
TRBV13 NA NA CASSSGALLDEQYF
TRBV20-1 NA TRBD2 CSARDSSGFTYEQYF
TRBV5-1 once TRBD2 CASSFSGGALDTQYF
TRBV5-1 NA NA CASSLVSAGPNYGYTF
TRBV27 NA NA CASSLDSVYGYTF
TRBV27 NA NA CASSLLAGSATNEKLFF
TRBV10-2 many TRBD1 CASSESTGGTEAFF
TRBV7-3 NA TRBD1 CASSLRQGTKDEQFF
TRBV7-9 many NA CASSLRDRSGNTIYF
TRBV25-1 many TRBD2 CASSEYREVPGELFF
TRBV24-1 NA TRBD1 CATRGTGEMSPLHF
TRBV29-1 many NA CSVHRGGDANTEAFF
TRBV24-1 once TRBD2 CATSPRGDEQYF
TRBV20-1 few NA CSASLPGRGLPYEQYF
TRBV10-3 NA NA CAISESSQAQGTQYF
TRBV2 few TRBD1 CASSARVQGKYF
TRBV10-3 NA NA CAISESRATYNSPLHF
TRBV20-1 NA NA CSAGGVGYEQYF
TRBV12-3/TRBV12-4 NA NA CASSALAPERYF
TRBV2 NA NA CASMLVEQYF
TRBV7-3 NA NA CASSLGAGNEQFF
TRBV19 many TRBD1 CASSSRDRVYTGELFF
TRBV19 few TRBD1 CASSRSGQGMYNEQFF
TRBV20-1 NA TRBD1 CSATGQAESYGYTF
TRBV10-3 once NA CAISGDLMNTEAFF
TRBV7-9 once TRBD1 CASRSTGSDEQFF
TRBV7-2 once NA CASFLIGTEAFF
TRBV15 NA NA CATSRDLSDTQYF
TRBV2 NA TRBD2 CASKERETSDTQYF
TRBV20-1 NA NA CSARKNYEQYF
TRBV10-3 few TRBD2 CAISESSGRTYEQYF
TRBV20-1 NA TRBD1 CRGTGGLNTEAFF
TRBV5-4 many TRBD2 CASNLEVGTRATDTQYF
TRBV14 NA NA CASRQGLGYGYTF
TRBV24-1 NA TRBD2 CATSAPGGRETQYF
TRBV5-1 once TRBD2 CASGSQPGLAGEYEQYF
TRBV7-2 NA NA CASSSEASSYNEQFF
TRBV5-5 NA TRBD1 CASSSWTGENSPLHF
TRBV10-3 NA NA CAIRDRTEGNTIYF
TRBV2 NA NA CASSLGSEQFF
TRBV19 NA TRBD2 CASETSGDTGELFF
TRBV2 NA NA CASSPEEKLFF